Below, 17 T cell receptor beta chains from the same sample are listed, as sequenced in a study of siplizumab effects on memory and regulatory T cells. In the mixed lymphocyte reaction, cells were cocultured for 5 to 6 days at 37°C. Antigens for these TCRs are unknown. TCRdb's table, derived via immunoSEQ multiplex PCR, lists solely in-frame clones and lacks some. Of fewer than 15,000 clones in the sample, less than 50% were seen once. The specimen sequenced was CFSE-low (dividing) CD4+ T cells sorted from an allogeneic mixed lymphocyte reaction. The receptors come from a human donor in good health; the cells came from an allogeneic mixed lymphocyte reaction. Some clones in this sample may be carry-over from other donors' samples.

This chain joins TRBV5-4 and TRBJ1-6; TRBD1 matches 7 bases. The CDR3 has 17 residues. The V gene end was trimmed by 4 bases and the J gene end by 6 bases; junction bases not matched to a gene: 13. The germline V gene encodes CDR1 SGHNT and CDR2 YYREEE (reference sequence). The CDR3 sequence: CASSQGGMGFGNSPLHF. The DNA of the CDR3 is TGTGCCAGCAGCCAGGGGGGGATGGGGTTTGGTAATTCACCCCTCCACTTT.

A few counts support this clone. The chain employs TRBV7-2 and TRBJ2-7; 11 bases fit TRBD2. With 1 base clipped from V and 1 base from J, the junction kept 6 bases outside the gene matches. This CDR3 spans 17 amino acids. CDR1 is SGHTA, CDR2 FQGNSA, per germline. The CDR3 sequence: CASSLVASGRLSYEQYF. The DNA of the CDR3 is TGTGCCAGCAGCTTAGTAGCTAGCGGGAGGCTGTCCTACGAGCAGTACTTC. The full variable domain, with the rest looked up from reference TRBV7-2 and TRBJ2-7, is GAGVSQSPSNKVTEKGKDVELRCDPISGHTALYWYRQSLGQGLEFLIYFQGNSAPDKSGLPSDRFSAERTGGSVSTLTIQRTQQEDSAVYLCASSLVASGRLSYEQYFGPGTRLTVT.

This clone came up many times. The gene calls are TRBV6-4 and TRBJ1-2, with D uncertain. The germline V gene has CDR1 MRHNA and CDR2 SNTAGT. The CDR3 consists of 15 residues. V dropped 4 bases and J dropped 0 bases, with 12 bases sitting between them. The CDR3 here is CASSVSQGPNYGYTF. CDR3 DNA sequence: TGTGCCAGCAGTGTTTCGCAAGGACCTAACTATGGCTACACCTTC.

In its sample, this clone was seen a few times. This chain joins TRBV14 and TRBJ2-1; 8 positions agree with TRBD2. The germline V gene has CDR1 SGHDN and CDR2 FVKESK. The trim removed 4 bases at V and 5 bases at J, leaving 4 bases unmatched. The CDR3 covers 14 residues. CDR3 sequence: CASSRLAPNNEQFF. The DNA for the CDR3 is TGTGCCAGCAGCCGACTAGCGCCCAACAATGAGCAGTTCTTC.

The rearrangement uses TRBV18 and TRBJ2-4; D is undetermined. The CDR3 contains 15 residues. Deletions cut 1 base from V and 8 bases from J, with 15 bases between. The germline V gene has CDR1 KGHSH and CDR2 LQKENI. CDR3 nucleotides: TGTGCCAGCTCACCACTTCCAGTCCCAAACGACATTCAGTACTTC. This gives the protein CASSPLPVPNDIQYF.

By sample share, this clone is medium-sized. This chain joins TRBV6-5 and TRBJ2-7; D could derive from TRBD1 or TRBD2 (5 bases each). Germline values: CDR1 MNHEY, CDR2 SVGAGI. V was trimmed by 7 bases and J by 6 bases, leaving 16 bases between them. CDR3 length: 13 amino acids. Here the CDR3 reads CASKERGLGEQYF. The CDR3 DNA reads TGTGCCAGCAAGGAGAGGGGATTAGGCGAGCAGTACTTC.

V is TRBV15 and J is TRBJ2-3; TRBD2 aligns across 10 bases. The CDR3 is 16 residues long. Germline assignment: CDR1 LNHNV and CDR2 YYDKDF (reference sequence). The V gene end was trimmed by 4 bases and the J gene end by 2 bases; junction bases not matched to a gene: 6. CDR3 sequence (DNA): TGTGCCACCAGCAAGTTACTAGCGGGATACACAGATACGCAGTATTTT. It is translated as CATSKLLAGYTDTQYF.

This chain uses TRBV11-2 with TRBJ1-2; 10 bases map to TRBD1. The CDR3 contains 17 residues. After removal of 4 bases from V and 3 bases from J, the junction contained 11 bases not matched to a gene. CDR1 and CDR2 from the germline V gene are SGHAT and FQNNGV. The CDR3 sequence: CASSYFRDRGAHYGYTF. As DNA, the CDR3 is TGTGCCAGCAGCTACTTCCGGGACAGGGGAGCTCACTATGGCTACACCTTC.

This sequence joins TRBV5-4 and TRBJ1-1; the D is unclear. CDR3 length: 15 residues. Per germline, CDR1 SGHNT and CDR2 YYREEE (reference sequence). V lost 2 bases, J lost 5 bases, and 16 bases lay in between. CDR3 DNA: TGTGCCAGCAGCTTAGGTAGCGTGGGCAGTACTGAAGCTTTCTTT. As protein: CASSLGSVGSTEAFF. Together with reference TRBV5-4 and TRBJ1-1, the CDR3 gives the full variable domain: ETGVTQSPTHLIKTRGQQVTLRCSSQSGHNTVSWYQQALGQGPQFIFQYYREEENGRGNFPPRFSGLQFPNYSSELNVNALELDDSALYLCASSLGSVGSTEAFFGQGTRLTVV.

This rearrangement joins TRBV2 to TRBJ2-6, with 12 bases matching TRBD2. The CDR3 totals 18 residues. The germline gives CDR1 SNHLY, CDR2 FYNNEI. The V and J ends lost 8 bases and 2 bases, in that order; junction bases with no gene match: 10. CDR3 protein: CASASTLAGGAGANVLTF. The CDR3 DNA reads as TGTGCCAGCGCCTCCACACTAGCGGGGGGAGCTGGGGCCAACGTCCTGACTTTC.

As regards this clone: An end of the junction does not agree with germline; a read error may underlie this. V is TRBV18 and J is TRBJ2-1; 8 bases are a match to TRBD1. Germline V lookup: CDR1 KGHSH, CDR2 LQKENI. The CDR3 is 13 residues long. In DNA form, the CDR3 reads TGTGCCAGCTCACCACCGGCCGAGACAGGGGTCCTCTTC. The encoded protein is CASSPPAETGVLF.

The J gene is TRBJ2-3, the V gene TRBV12-5; 11 nucleotides line up with TRBD2. This CDR3 has 18 residues. V gave up 3 bases and J gave up 1 base; unmatched junction bases: 9. Germline assignment: CDR1 LGHNT and CDR2 FRNRAP. CDR3 region: CASGFGTSGPQGTDTQYF. CDR3 nucleotide sequence: TGTGCTAGTGGTTTCGGGACTAGCGGACCACAGGGCACAGATACGCAGTATTTT.

This sequence joins TRBV7-8 and TRBJ1-4, with D possibly TRBD1 on 5 matching bases. The CDR3 consists of 15 residues. The ends were cut back, 5 bases at V and 2 bases at J, with 12 bases in the middle. The V gene's germline CDR1 is SGHVS and CDR2 FQNEAQ. Here the CDR3 reads CASSPYWGTNEKLFF. The CDR3 DNA reads as TGTGCCAGCAGCCCCTACTGGGGGACTAATGAAAAACTGTTTTTT. The full variable domain, in which reference TRBV7-8 and TRBJ1-4 provide the parts outside the CDR3, is GAGVSQSPRYKVAKRGQDVALRCDPISGHVSLFWYQQALGQGPEFLTYFQNEAQLDKSGLPSDRFFAERPEGSVSTLKIQRTQQEDSAVYLCASSPYWGTNEKLFFGSGTQLSVL.

The chain is built from TRBV6-5 and TRBJ2-7, with D possibly matching TRBD2 (6 bases). Between the trimmed V and J ends, which lost 7 bases and 6 bases, there was a span of 19 bases. The germline gives CDR1 MNHEY, CDR2 SVGAGI. CDR3 length: 14 amino acids. The CDR3 region has the DNA TGTGCCAGCACCTCCGGGACTGTTTTTTTCGAGCAGTACTTC. Translating gives CASTSGTVFFEQYF.

The V and J genes are TRBV11-2 and TRBJ1-2; D gene uncertain. Germline values: CDR1 SGHAT, CDR2 FQNNGV. The CDR3 contains 14 residues. V was shortened by 5 bases and J by 5 bases, with 15 bases between the two germline ends. The CDR3 sequence is CASSRRRSPYGYTF. As DNA, the CDR3 is TGTGCCAGCAGCCGAAGACGGAGCCCTTATGGCTACACCTTC.

The CDR3 nucleotides read TGTGCCAGCAGATACCGGGACACGTTCACTGAAGCTTTCTTT. Amino acids: CASRYRDTFTEAFF. The chain carries TRBV28 and TRBJ1-1, with D possibly TRBD1 on 6 matching bases. The CDR3 is 14 amino acids. Trimming pared 6 bases from V and 4 bases from J, leaving 15 bases between. Germline CDR1 MDHEN, CDR2 SYDVKM. The full variable domain, completed using reference TRBV28 and TRBJ1-1, is DVKVTQSSRYLVKRTGEKVFLECVQDMDHENMFWYRQDPGLGLRLIYFSYDVKMKEKGDIPEGYSVSREKKERFSLILESASTNQTSMYLCASRYRDTFTEAFFGQGTRLTVV.

In its sample, this clone ranks as medium-sized. CDR3 in amino acids: CASRGQGVVGQPQHF. The CDR3 DNA reads as TGTGCCAGCAGGGGACAGGGAGTAGTTGGTCAGCCCCAGCATTTT. The chain carries TRBV28 and TRBJ1-5, with 9 bases lining up with TRBD1. The CDR3 covers 15 residues. J was trimmed by 6 bases and V by 6 bases; bases with no gene match: 9. Germline V gene lookup returns CDR1 MDHEN and CDR2 SYDVKM.